This TCR beta chain is drawn from a study of OX40 agonist ivuxolimab in advanced cancers. Overall study context: In this trial design, patients received ivuxolimab intravenously at 0.01 to 10 mg/kg every 2 weeks. Partial responses occurred in Three dose-escalation patients, one with hepatocellular carcinoma and two with cutaneous melanoma.

As concerns this clone: The junction and the germline gene differ at one end; a read error may be behind it.

The CDR3 has 12 residues. CDR1 and CDR2 (germline): SGHNT, YENEEA. The repertoire was sequenced with immunoSEQ multiplex PCR; TCRdb's copy has only in-frame clones and lacks some. The table includes tens of thousands of clones, about 90% detected once. This TCR came from an adult with an advanced solid tumor such as melanoma, head and neck, liver or kidney cancer. Sequences were derived from CD4+ or CD8+ T cells sorted from blood, sampled in a trial of the OX40 agonist ivuxolimab. This chain joins TRBV11-3 and TRBJ1-3; the D gene is possibly TRBD1 (5 bases). In nucleotides, the CDR3 is TGTGCCAGCAGCGCGGGAGTGTCTGGGGCTGATTTT. This gives the protein CASSAGVSGADF.